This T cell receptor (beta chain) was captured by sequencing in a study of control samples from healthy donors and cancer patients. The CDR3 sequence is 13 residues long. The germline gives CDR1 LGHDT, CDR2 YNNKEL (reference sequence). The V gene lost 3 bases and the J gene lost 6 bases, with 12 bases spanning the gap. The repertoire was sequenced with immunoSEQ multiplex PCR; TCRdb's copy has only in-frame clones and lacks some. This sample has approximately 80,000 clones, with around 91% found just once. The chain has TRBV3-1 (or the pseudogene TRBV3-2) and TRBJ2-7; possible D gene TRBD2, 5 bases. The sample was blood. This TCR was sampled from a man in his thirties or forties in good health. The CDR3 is CASSQDSKGEQYF. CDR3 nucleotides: TGTGCCAGCAGCCAGGACTCAAAGGGCGAGCAGTACTTC.